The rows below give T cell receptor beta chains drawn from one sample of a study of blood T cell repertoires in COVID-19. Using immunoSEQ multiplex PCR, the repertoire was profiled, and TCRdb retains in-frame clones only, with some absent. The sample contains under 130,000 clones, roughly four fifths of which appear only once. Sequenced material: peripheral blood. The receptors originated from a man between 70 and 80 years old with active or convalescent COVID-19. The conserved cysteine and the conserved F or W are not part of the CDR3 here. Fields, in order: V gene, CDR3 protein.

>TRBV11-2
ASGVDRDRYEQY
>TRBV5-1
ASSIAGGSNSPLH
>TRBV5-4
ASSPQQGFNEKLF
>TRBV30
AWSKSSYNSPLH
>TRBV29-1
SVDAGGLQIQETQY
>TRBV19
ASSIEGAVSSYNEQF
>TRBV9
ASSVVRSPEAF
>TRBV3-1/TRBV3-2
ASSRGTSGVYEQY
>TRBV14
ASSQDKTSGSSYEQY
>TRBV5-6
ASSLGGGGAETQY
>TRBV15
ATSRGQGRDNEQF
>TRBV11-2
ASSSLDRAGNTIY
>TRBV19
ASREEAGANVLT
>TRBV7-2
ASSLRSRAATGANVLT
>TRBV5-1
ASSSSGAPSGMFTGELF
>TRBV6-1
ASSEYRGGTEAF
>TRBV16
ASSLGMEGSEQY
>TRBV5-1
ASSFPGGSYNEQF
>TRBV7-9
ASSFQGANSPLH
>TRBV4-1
ASSQDSGDGSNQPQH
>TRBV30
AWSKWGEGYT
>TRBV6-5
ASGGQGATKNIQY
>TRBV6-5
ASSSSGAYGYT
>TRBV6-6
ASSYIREGLGTQY
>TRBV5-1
ASSHPGRGQGSSYNEQF
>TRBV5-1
ASSPGTIGAGELF
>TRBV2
ASSDDRGGTDTQY
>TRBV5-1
ASSLAGETQY
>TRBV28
ASSLYRTGGYEQY
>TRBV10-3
AISSQGGAYGYT
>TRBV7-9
ASSLNEADPTLEQY
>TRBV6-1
ASKGDTEAF
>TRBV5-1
ASSLVGQWGTGELF
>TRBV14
ASSSLGGERITDTQY
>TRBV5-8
ASSTNRNTEAF
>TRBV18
ASSPGPGQGHSNQPQH
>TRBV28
ASTQWAQGRAF
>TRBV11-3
ASSPTNQGAEQF
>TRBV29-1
SVDWGGTEAF
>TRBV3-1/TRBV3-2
ASSPDTNSPLH
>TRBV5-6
ASSLEQNYGYT
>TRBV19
ASSWQGGTGELF
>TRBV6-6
ASSLLITTGGNSPLH
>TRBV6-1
ASSDGHLNTEAF
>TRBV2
ASSERSSYNSPLH
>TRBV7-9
ASSFGGNTEAF
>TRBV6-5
ASSYSSGRGYNEQF
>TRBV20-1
SANTGDGYT
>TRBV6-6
ASSYTGTRTYNEQF